These 28 T cell receptor beta chains were sequenced from one sample in a study of chronic HIV infection and antiretroviral therapy. A single record per CDR3 protein comes from TCRdb applying MiXCR to the 5' RACE reads. The profile shows around 31,000 distinct CDR3 sequences, more than 7.5% of them singletons. The sequencing input was peripheral blood. The source of these receptors is an adult who had HIV and had not received antiretroviral therapy, or was an uninfected healthy control (not recorded which).

This clonotype has more than one count but fewer than ten. The chain recombines TRBV5-6 with TRBJ2-7; tentatively, D is TRBD1 or TRBD2 (7 bases each). Looked up from germline, CDR1 is SGHDT and CDR2 is YYEEEE. V was shortened by 0 bases and J by 4 bases, with 11 bases between the two germline ends. This CDR3 region has 14 residues. This CDR3 is CASSLVQGGYEQYF. The DNA for the CDR3 is TGTGCCAGCAGCTTGGTTCAGGGGGGGTACGAGCAGTACTTC.

This clonotype was recorded at least ten times. The chain links TRBV7-8 to TRBJ2-3, with D possibly matching TRBD2 (5 bases). Germline CDR1 SGHVS, CDR2 FQNEAQ. The V end was cut by 4 bases, the J end by 6 bases, with 14 bases between. The CDR3 is 14 residues long. CDR3 sequence reads: CASSSLPLADTQYF. CDR3 in DNA: TGTGCCAGCAGCTCGCTACCTCTAGCTGATACGCAGTATTTT.

Ten or more counts support this clonotype. The chain recombines TRBV9 with TRBJ2-7, with a tentative D call TRBD2 (5 bases). Trimming removed 0 bases at V and 5 bases at J, with 9 bases between. The CDR3 is made up of 13 amino acids. The germline gives CDR1 SGDLS, CDR2 YYNGEE. CDR3 DNA: TGTGCCAGCAGCGTAGGTACGGAGGACGAGCAGTACTTC. Its protein product is CASSVGTEDEQYF. Drawing the rest from reference TRBV9 and TRBJ2-7, the complete variable domain is DSGVTQTPKHLITATGQRVTLRCSPRSGDLSVYWYQQSLDQGLQFLIQYYNGEERAKGNILERFSAQQFPDLHSELNLSSLELGDSALYFCASSVGTEDEQYFGPGTRLTVT.

This clonotype has at least ten counts. This chain uses TRBV11-2 with TRBJ2-1; D possibly corresponds to TRBD2 (5 bases). Germline V gives CDR1 SGHAT, CDR2 FQNNGV. V dropped 2 bases and J dropped 5 bases, with 19 bases sitting between them. The CDR3 consists of 17 residues. The CDR3 loop reads CASSLLVGVGRNNEQFF. The CDR3 coding sequence is TGTGCCAGCAGCTTATTAGTGGGAGTCGGAAGAAACAATGAGCAGTTCTTC. Together with reference TRBV11-2 and TRBJ2-1, the CDR3 gives the full variable domain: EAGVAQSPRYKIIEKRQSVAFWCNPISGHATLYWYQQILGQGPKLLIQFQNNGVVDDSQLPKDRFSAERLKGVDSTLKIQPAKLEDSAVYLCASSLLVGVGRNNEQFFGPGTRLTVL.

Ten or more counts support this clonotype. V is TRBV13 and J is TRBJ1-3; a weak D match, TRBD1 (5 bases). Germline V gene sequence: CDR1 PRHDT, CDR2 FYEKMQ (reference sequence). The CDR3 has 16 residues. V dropped 4 bases and J dropped 0 bases, with 13 bases sitting between them. The CDR3: CASSSFGTDSGNTIYF. DNA for the CDR3: TGTGCCAGCAGCTCTTTTGGGACGGACTCTGGAAACACCATATATTTT.

As concerns this clonotype: A much bigger clone sits one base away, suggesting this may be a read error. V usage is TRBV5-1 and J usage is TRBJ2-1; 7 bases fit TRBD1. Germline CDR1 is SGHRS and CDR2 is YFSETQ. CDR3 length: 13 amino acids. With V trimmed by 4 bases and J by 6 bases, 4 bases remained unmatched. The CDR3 bases are TGCGCCAGCAGCCTGGGACAGTGCAATGAGCAGTTCTTC. Amino acids: CASSLGQCNEQFF.

This clonotype was detected ten times or more. This chain uses TRBV28 with TRBJ1-5; 8 bases align to TRBD1. The V segment lost 7 bases and the J segment 7 bases; nucleotides outside the gene matches: 12. The germline V gene encodes CDR1 MDHEN and CDR2 SYDVKM. The CDR3 runs 15 residues. CDR3 loop: CASTPGGAGQQPQHF. The CDR3 bases are TGTGCCAGCACCCCAGGGGGCGCAGGTCAACAGCCCCAGCATTTT.

The CDR3 reads CASRRGQGNTEAFF. As DNA, the CDR3 is TGTGCCAGCAGGAGGGGACAGGGGAACACTGAAGCTTTCTTT. The rearrangement uses TRBV3-1 and TRBJ1-1; 9 nucleotides align to TRBD1. With V trimmed by 6 bases and J by 1 base, 3 bases remained unmatched. This CDR3 spans 14 amino acids. CDR1 and CDR2 (germline): LGHDT, YNNKEL (reference sequence).

The chain joins TRBV5-6 to TRBJ2-5; D is possibly TRBD2 (5 bases). The CDR3 contains 14 residues. Germline CDR1 is SGHDT and CDR2 is YYEEEE. V was shortened by 3 bases and J by 4 bases, with 13 bases between the two germline ends. CDR3 sequence reads: CASSSPGRVETQYF. Written as DNA, the CDR3 is TGTGCCAGCAGCTCCCCGGGAAGAGTAGAGACCCAGTACTTC.

The table lists this clonotype with many counts. The chain is built from TRBV21-1 and TRBJ1-4. TRBV21-1 is marked as a pseudogene. This CDR3 spans 16 amino acids. CDR3 amino acids: CASRPSDVSTNEKLFF. The CDR3, as DNA: TGTGCCAGCAGACCTTCGGACGTTTCAACTAATGAAAAACTGTTTTTT.

This clonotype is deemed medium-sized. V usage is TRBV27 and J usage is TRBJ2-3; D not resolved. Per the germline V gene, CDR1 is MNHEY and CDR2 is SMNVEV (reference sequence). The CDR3 covers 13 residues. Trimming shortened V by 3 bases and J by 2 bases, and 6 bases separated the two germline ends. As DNA, the CDR3 is TGTGCCAGCAGTTTGGACCTCACAGATACGCAGTATTTT. It codes for CASSLDLTDTQYF.

This clonotype has more than one count but fewer than ten. The rearrangement joins TRBV20-1 to TRBJ1-4; no clear D. Germline lookup yields CDR1 DFQATT and CDR2 SNEGSKA (reference sequence). V was clipped by 4 bases and J by 9 bases, with 9 bases between them. This CDR3 is 11 amino acids long. CDR3 in DNA: TGCAGTGCTAAGTCGGGGAAAAAACTGTTTTTT. It yields the protein CSAKSGKKLFF.

This clonotype was detected a few times. The V gene is TRBV10-3, the J gene TRBJ2-3, with no clear D. The CDR3 has 13 amino acids. Germline assignment: CDR1 ENHRY and CDR2 SYGVKD. Trimming removed 6 bases from V and 0 bases from J, with 7 bases in between. CDR3 nucleotide sequence: TGTGCCATCAGGGGATCTAGCACAGATACGCAGTATTTT. It codes for CAIRGSSTDTQYF.

Ten or more counts support this clonotype. The V and J genes are TRBV29-1 and TRBJ2-1; 7 nucleotides line up with TRBD2. With 7 bases clipped from V and 8 bases from J, the junction kept 14 bases outside the gene matches. CDR1 SQVTM and CDR2 ANQGSEA come from the germline V gene. The CDR3 contains 14 residues. The CDR3 region has the DNA TGCAGCGGCAGCGGCGGGCGGGAGACCGATGAGCAGTTCTTC. Translated: CSGSGGRETDEQFF.

This clonotype appeared many times. The chain links TRBV4-3 to TRBJ2-2, with 8 bases identical to TRBD1. The CDR3 is 17 amino acids. V shed 0 bases and J 0 bases; nucleotides not matched to a gene: 3. Germline V gene data show CDR1 as LGHNA and CDR2 as YSLEER. The CDR3 DNA reads TGCGCCAGCAGCCAAGATAACAGGGGGGCGAACACCGGGGAGCTGTTTTTT. Translating it yields CASSQDNRGANTGELFF.

By its share, this clonotype is medium-sized. The CDR3 bases are TGCGCCAGCAGCTACGGACAGGGAATGAGCGGGGAGCTGTTTTTT. Translated: CASSYGQGMSGELFF. The genes are TRBV5-1 and TRBJ2-2, with TRBD1 matching over 8 bases. V gave up 3 bases and J gave up 7 bases; unmatched junction bases: 8. Germline CDR1 SGHRS, CDR2 YFSETQ. The CDR3 has 15 residues.

The sample holds a few counts of this clonotype. This chain links TRBV4-2 with TRBJ1-6; no firm D call. V lost 0 bases to trimming and J lost 9 bases, with 6 bases between them. Germline CDR1 is LGHNA and CDR2 is YNFKEQ. The CDR3 runs 13 residues. The CDR3 DNA reads TGTGCCAGCAGCCAAGATCCAAGTTCACCCCTCCACTTT. This codes for CASSQDPSSPLHF.

This clonotype was recorded at least ten times. J is TRBJ2-1 and V is TRBV7-2; 10 bases are a match to TRBD1. The trim removed 4 bases at V and 3 bases at J, leaving 6 bases unmatched. Germline V gene lookup returns CDR1 SGHTA and CDR2 FQGNSA. There are 16 residues in the CDR3. The CDR3 region is CASSWKGTGDYNEQFF. CDR3 sequence (DNA): TGTGCCAGCAGCTGGAAAGGGACAGGGGACTACAATGAGCAGTTCTTC.

This clonotype was detected a few times. The chain is built from TRBV7-2 and TRBJ2-1; weak D call: TRBD1 (6 bases). There are 15 residues in the CDR3. With 5 bases removed from V and 0 bases from J, the gap between germline ends came to 11 bases. The germline V gene encodes CDR1 SGHTA and CDR2 FQGNSA. CDR3 protein: CASSQTGNSYNEQFF. CDR3 in DNA: TGTGCCAGCAGCCAAACAGGGAACTCCTACAATGAGCAGTTCTTC. The complete variable domain, with remaining parts taken from reference TRBV7-2 and TRBJ2-1, reads GAGVSQSPSNKVTEKGKDVELRCDPISGHTALYWYRQSLGQGLEFLIYFQGNSAPDKSGLPSDRFSAERTGGSVSTLTIQRTQQEDSAVYLCASSQTGNSYNEQFFGPGTRLTVL.

This clonotype showed up just a few times. The V call is TRBV11-2, the J call TRBJ1-1; D unclear. This CDR3 contains 16 residues. The V gene's germline CDR1 is SGHAT and CDR2 FQNNGV. V dropped 0 bases and J dropped 0 bases, with 11 bases sitting between them. The DNA for the CDR3 is TGTGCCAGCAGCTTAGACCCTCGAGGGATGAACACTGAAGCTTTCTTT. Translation: CASSLDPRGMNTEAFF. Looking up the rest from reference TRBV11-2 and TRBJ1-1 gives the full variable domain: EAGVAQSPRYKIIEKRQSVAFWCNPISGHATLYWYQQILGQGPKLLIQFQNNGVVDDSQLPKDRFSAERLKGVDSTLKIQPAKLEDSAVYLCASSLDPRGMNTEAFFGQGTRLTVV.

This clonotype was detected ten times or more. The genes are TRBV6-2 or TRBV6-3 and TRBJ2-3; possible D gene TRBD1, 6 bases. The ends were cut back, 6 bases at V and 0 bases at J, with 10 bases in the middle. Germline values: CDR1 MNHEY, CDR2 SVGEGT. The CDR3 covers 14 residues. The DNA for the CDR3 is TGTGCCAGCAGCGCCAGGGGTAGCACAGATACGCAGTATTTT. The encoded protein is CASSARGSTDTQYF.

The chain couples TRBV18 to TRBJ1-2; 7 bases line up with TRBD1. The CDR3 consists of 13 residues. In germline, CDR1 is KGHSH, CDR2 LQKENI. The trim removed 5 bases at V and 2 bases at J, leaving 2 bases unmatched. The CDR3 DNA sequence: TGTGCCAGCTCATTACAGGGGAACTATGGCTACACCTTC. Amino acids: CASSLQGNYGYTF. Combining the CDR3 with reference TRBV18 and TRBJ1-2 gives the whole variable domain NAGVMQNPRHLVRRRGQEARLRCSPMKGHSHVYWYRQLPEEGLKFMVYLQKENIIDESGMPKERFSAEFPKEGPSILRIQQVVRGDSAAYFCASSLQGNYGYTFGSGTRLTVV.

There are many counts of this clonotype. The chain links TRBV29-1 to TRBJ2-1; TRBD2 matches at 8 bases. From germline, CDR1 is SQVTM and CDR2 ANQGSEA. Trimming removed 3 bases from V and 3 bases from J; junction bases left unmatched: 4. This CDR3 contains 14 residues. CDR3 sequence reads: CSVDAGTSYNEQFF. CDR3 bases: TGCAGCGTTGACGCCGGGACTAGCTACAATGAGCAGTTCTTC.

This clonotype came up many times. V is TRBV7-2 and J is TRBJ2-6; the match to TRBD1 covers 10 bases. Germline lookup yields CDR1 SGHTA and CDR2 FQGNSA. After removal of 5 bases from V and 0 bases from J, the junction contained 7 bases not matched to a gene. The CDR3 spans 18 residues. The CDR3 sequence: CASSPGQGRASGANVLTF. The CDR3 DNA is TGTGCCAGCAGCCCGGGACAGGGGAGGGCCTCTGGGGCCAACGTCCTGACTTTC.

This clonotype was picked up many times. J is TRBJ2-6 and V is TRBV6-2 or TRBV6-3; D is undetermined. This CDR3 contains 11 residues. Germline CDR1 is MNHEY and CDR2 is SVGEGT. V was pared by 7 bases and J by 9 bases, with 7 bases between. CDR3 in amino acids: CASKSDNVLTF. CDR3 coding DNA: TGTGCCAGCAAGTCGGACAACGTCCTGACTTTC.

This clonotype is classed as medium-sized. This chain links TRBV4-3 with TRBJ2-5; 9 nucleotides line up with TRBD2. Germline CDR1 is LGHNA and CDR2 is YSLEER. The CDR3 length is 15 residues. With 0 bases clipped from V and 1 base from J, the junction kept 0 bases outside the gene matches. This CDR3 is CASSQERGGQETQYF. In nucleotides, the CDR3 is TGCGCCAGCAGCCAAGAGCGGGGGGGCCAAGAGACCCAGTACTTC.

This clonotype was seen repeatedly, ten times or more. The chain joins TRBV12-3 or TRBV12-4 to TRBJ1-1, with 7 bases that match TRBD1. This CDR3 has 14 residues. V lost 6 bases to trimming and J lost 11 bases; unmatched junction nucleotides: 15. DNA of the CDR3: TGTGCCAGCAGACCTTTGACAGGGATAATGGAGGCTTTCTTT. Amino acid sequence: CASRPLTGIMEAFF.

This clonotype was detected ten times or more. The V call is TRBV6-6, the J call TRBJ2-5; TRBD1 agrees at 8 bases. The ends lost 6 bases at V and 5 bases at J; junction bases unmatched: 5. CDR3 size: 13 residues. Germline V gene lookup returns CDR1 MNHNY and CDR2 SVGAGI (reference sequence). The CDR3 is CASSGQGQETQYF. CDR3 nucleotide sequence: TGTGCCAGCAGCGGACAGGGCCAGGAGACCCAGTACTTC.